This is a list of T cell receptor beta chains from one sample in a study of blood T cell repertoires in COVID-19. Assay: immunoSEQ multiplex PCR; the TCRdb copy retains only in-frame clones and omits some. The table lists some 150,000 clones, about 88% of them singletons. Sequencing used peripheral blood. The receptor set was obtained from a man aged 40-49 years with acute or convalescent COVID-19. CDR3s include the opening cysteine and the closing phenylalanine or tryptophan. A D gene is named only where the DNA matches it firmly. The size field is filled for only some rows; it gives once, few, many or a size class.

V gene	clone size	J gene	D gene	CDR3 protein	CDR3 DNA
TRBV6-5	-	TRBJ2-5	-	CASSASLSAQYF	TGTGCCAGCAGCGCCTCTTTATCAGCCCAGTACTTC
TRBV2	-	TRBJ2-7	TRBD2	CASRGLAGGWYEQYF	TGTGCCAGCAGGGGACTAGCGGGGGGTTGGTACGAGCAGTACTTC
TRBV7-9	-	TRBJ1-4	-	CASSSTGTDEKLFF	TGTGCCAGCAGCTCCACAGGGACGGATGAAAAACTGTTTTTT
TRBV2	-	TRBJ1-1	-	CASSELEQEEAFF	TGTGCCAGCAGTGAATTGGAACAGGAAGAAGCTTTCTTT
TRBV28	-	TRBJ1-4	TRBD1	CASTPQGWIEKLFF	TGTGCCAGCACCCCACAGGGGTGGATTGAAAAACTGTTTTTT
TRBV2	-	TRBJ2-4	-	CASSESQDNPKNIQYF	TGTGCCAGCAGTGAATCCCAGGACAACCCCAAAAACATTCAGTACTTC
TRBV6-5	-	TRBJ1-6	TRBD1	CASRTTTGRNSPLHF	TGTGCCAGCAGGACAACGACAGGGCGGAATTCACCCCTCCACTTT
TRBV19	-	TRBJ2-3	TRBD2	CASSKLAGSTDTQYF	TGTGCCAGTAGCAAACTAGCGGGGAGCACAGATACGCAGTATTTT
TRBV18	-	TRBJ2-1	TRBD1	CASSPGTVFNEQFF	TGTGCCAGCTCTCCCGGGACAGTCTTCAATGAGCAGTTCTTC
TRBV28	few	TRBJ2-7	TRBD2	CASHSGGSSYEQYF	TGTGCCAGCCATAGCGGGGGGTCCTCCTACGAGCAGTACTTC
TRBV6-5	-	TRBJ2-1	TRBD2	CASSRLAGKEQFF	TGTGCCAGCAGTCGACTAGCGGGGAAAGAGCAGTTCTTC
TRBV6-2/TRBV6-3	-	TRBJ2-7	TRBD2	CASSYHTAGVLPSYEQYF	TGTGCCAGCAGTTACCACACTGCGGGGGTCCTCCCTTCCTACGAGCAGTACTTC
TRBV5-6	once	TRBJ1-5	-	CASSLGEGNQPQHF	TGTGCCAGCAGCCTGGGGGAGGGCAATCAGCCCCAGCATTTT
TRBV4-1	once	TRBJ1-6	-	CASSQGTGRESPLHF	TGCGCCAGCAGCCAAGGGACTGGGAGGGAGTCACCCCTCCACTTT
TRBV12-5	few	TRBJ1-5	TRBD1	CASGLVLGQGDQPQHF	TGTGCTAGTGGTTTGGTACTGGGACAGGGAGATCAGCCCCAGCATTTT
TRBV19	-	TRBJ1-6	-	CASSINSNSPLHF	TGTGCCAGTAGTATTAACAGCAATTCACCCCTCCACTTT
TRBV12-3/TRBV12-4	-	TRBJ2-1	-	CASSLLVGEQFF	TGTGCCAGCAGCTTACTAGTTGGTGAGCAGTTCTTC
TRBV7-2	-	TRBJ1-2	-	CASSFRTEWSGYTF	TGTGCCAGCAGCTTCCGGACTGAGTGGAGTGGCTACACCTTC
TRBV6-1	-	TRBJ2-1	TRBD1	CASSDRTGGYNEQFF	TGTGCCAGCAGTGACCGGACAGGGGGATACAATGAGCAGTTCTTC